This T cell receptor (beta chain) derives from a study of T cell clones after liver transplantation. Overall study context: As an antigen-independent comparator, third-party-reactive TCRbeta sequences came from pre-transplant mixed lymphocyte reactions. Findings and limits, study-wide: Conclusions were preliminary, with small, heterogeneous patient groups.

V trimming: 2 bases; J trimming: 6 bases; junction bases outside the gene matches: 4. In germline, CDR1 is GTSNPN, CDR2 SVGIG (reference sequence). The CDR3 runs to 14 residues. This clone is medium-sized (0.01 to 0.1%) by share. No antigen is known for it. Assay used: immunoSEQ multiplex PCR; TCRdb lists only in-frame clones, some missing. The sample consists of more than 20,000 clones, about 93% of them appearing once. This clonotype originated in a human patient who received a liver transplant. Part of the T cell pool may stem from the graft donor. This chain connects TRBV30 to TRBJ2-2; 9 bases agree with TRBD2. This specimen consisted of CD8+ T cells from blood, obtained about 27 months after liver transplant. CDR3 DNA sequence: TGTGCCTGGAGTAGTGCGGGAGGGCCCGGGGAGCTGTTTTTT. As protein: CAWSSAGGPGELFF.